This T cell receptor beta chain was recovered during a study of T cells in Graves' hyperthyroidism and ophthalmopathy. CDR3 size: 18 residues. J was trimmed by 4 bases and V by 4 bases; bases with no gene match: 13. Germline CDR1 is LNHDA and CDR2 is SQIVND (reference sequence). The TCR beta CDR3 regions underwent amplification using RNA transcripts as the source. Researchers ran a first-round RT-PCR on the TCR CDR3 using the HTBI primer set. TCRdb re-called the multiplex PCR reads through MiXCR, storing one row per CDR3 protein. The data hold a few hundred thousand distinct CDR3 sequences, with roughly 12% observed a single time. The study, taken as a whole, reports: Ophthalmopathy was predicted by the model a median of roughly 6.6 months ahead of onset.

Among the patients, aged 18 to 65, hyperthyroidism was newly diagnosed and had lasted under 2 months. Clinical symptoms, serum thyroxine and TRAb, thyroid ultrasound and orbital computed tomography together formed the diagnostic basis. This clonotype has a handful of counts. What it binds is unknown. The sequencing sample was made of blood. V gene TRBV19 combines with J gene TRBJ2-3; TRBD2 agrees at 11 bases. This clonotype originated in a man aged 25-45 years with Graves' hyperthyroidism that later progressed to Graves' ophthalmopathy. This CDR3 is CASSTSMTSGTLPDTQYF. DNA for the CDR3: TGTGCCAGTAGTACCTCAATGACTAGCGGGACTCTTCCAGATACGCAGTATTTT.